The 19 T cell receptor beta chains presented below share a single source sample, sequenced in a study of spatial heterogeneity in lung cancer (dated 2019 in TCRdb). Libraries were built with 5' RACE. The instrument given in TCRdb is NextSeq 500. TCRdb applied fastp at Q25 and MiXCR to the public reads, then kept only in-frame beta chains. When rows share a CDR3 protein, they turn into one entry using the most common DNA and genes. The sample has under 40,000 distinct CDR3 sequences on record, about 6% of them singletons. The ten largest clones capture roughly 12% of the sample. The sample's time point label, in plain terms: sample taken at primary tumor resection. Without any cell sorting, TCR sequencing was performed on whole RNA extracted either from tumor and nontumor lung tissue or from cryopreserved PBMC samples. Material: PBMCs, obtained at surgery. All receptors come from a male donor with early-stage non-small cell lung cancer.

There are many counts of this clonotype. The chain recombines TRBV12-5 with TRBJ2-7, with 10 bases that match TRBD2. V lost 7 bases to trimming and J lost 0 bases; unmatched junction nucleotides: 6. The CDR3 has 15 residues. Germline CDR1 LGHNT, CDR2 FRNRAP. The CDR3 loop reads CASVSTSGASYEQYF. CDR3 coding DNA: TGTGCTAGTGTCTCCACTAGCGGGGCCTCCTACGAGCAGTACTTC.

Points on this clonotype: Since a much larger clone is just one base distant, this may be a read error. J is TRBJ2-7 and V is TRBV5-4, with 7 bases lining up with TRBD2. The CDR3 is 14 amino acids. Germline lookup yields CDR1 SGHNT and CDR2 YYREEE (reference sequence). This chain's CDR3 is CSSSLETGRYEQYF. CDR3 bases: TGTTCCAGCAGCTTGGAAACCGGGAGGTATGAGCAGTACTTC.

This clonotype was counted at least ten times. The CDR3 sequence: CASSVDRGNEKLFF. The CDR3 DNA reads TGTGCCAGCAGTGTGGACAGGGGAAATGAAAAACTGTTTTTT. The chain links TRBV2 to TRBJ1-4, with 9 bases lining up with TRBD1. The CDR3 is 14 amino acids. V lost 4 bases to trimming and J lost 5 bases; unmatched junction nucleotides: 2. Germline values: CDR1 SNHLY, CDR2 FYNNEI. Looking up the rest from reference TRBV2 and TRBJ1-4 gives the full variable domain: EPEVTQTPSHQVTQMGQEVILRCVPISNHLYFYWYRQILGQKVEFLVSFYNNEISEKSEIFDDQFSVERPDGSNFTLKIRSTKLEDSAMYFCASSVDRGNEKLFFGSGTQLSVL.

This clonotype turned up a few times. The CDR3 bases are TGTGCCAGCAGCAGAGGACAGGGAGGGCCTAACTATGGCTACACCTTC. Translated: CASSRGQGGPNYGYTF. The V gene is TRBV5-4, the J gene TRBJ1-2; 8 bases map to TRBD1. V was clipped by 4 bases and J by 0 bases; unmatched bases: 8. The CDR3 has 16 residues. Germline-derived CDR1 and CDR2 are SGHNT and YYREEE (reference sequence).

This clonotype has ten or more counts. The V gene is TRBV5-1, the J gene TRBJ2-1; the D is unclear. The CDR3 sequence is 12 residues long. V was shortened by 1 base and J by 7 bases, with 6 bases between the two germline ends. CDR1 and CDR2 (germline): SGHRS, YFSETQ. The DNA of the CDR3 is TGCGCCAGCAGCTTGTACGGGAATGAGCAGTTCTTC. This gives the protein CASSLYGNEQFF.

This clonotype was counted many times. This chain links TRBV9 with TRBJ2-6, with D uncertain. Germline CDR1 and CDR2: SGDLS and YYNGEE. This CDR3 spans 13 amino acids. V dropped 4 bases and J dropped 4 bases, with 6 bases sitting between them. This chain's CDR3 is CASSPSGANVLTF. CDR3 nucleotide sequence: TGTGCCAGCAGCCCTTCCGGGGCCAACGTCCTGACTTTC.

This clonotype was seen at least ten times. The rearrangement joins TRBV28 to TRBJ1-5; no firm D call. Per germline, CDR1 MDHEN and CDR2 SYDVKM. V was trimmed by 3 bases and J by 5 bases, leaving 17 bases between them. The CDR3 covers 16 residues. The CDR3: CASSFDSGPGDQPQHF. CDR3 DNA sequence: TGTGCCAGCAGTTTTGATTCAGGCCCGGGTGATCAGCCCCAGCATTTT.

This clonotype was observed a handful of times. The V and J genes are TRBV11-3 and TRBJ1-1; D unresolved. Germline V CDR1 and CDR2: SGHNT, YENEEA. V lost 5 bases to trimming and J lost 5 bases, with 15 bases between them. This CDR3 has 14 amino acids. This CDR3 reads CASSAGGGITEAFF. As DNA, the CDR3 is TGTGCCAGCAGCGCTGGAGGTGGAATTACTGAAGCTTTCTTT.

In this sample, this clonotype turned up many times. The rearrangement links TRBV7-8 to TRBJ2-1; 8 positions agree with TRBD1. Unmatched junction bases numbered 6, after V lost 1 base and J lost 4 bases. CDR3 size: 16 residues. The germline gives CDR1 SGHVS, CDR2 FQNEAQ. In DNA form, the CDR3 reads TGTGCCAGCAGCTTAGTCCGGGACAGGCCTTACAATGAGCAGTTCTTC. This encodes CASSLVRDRPYNEQFF.

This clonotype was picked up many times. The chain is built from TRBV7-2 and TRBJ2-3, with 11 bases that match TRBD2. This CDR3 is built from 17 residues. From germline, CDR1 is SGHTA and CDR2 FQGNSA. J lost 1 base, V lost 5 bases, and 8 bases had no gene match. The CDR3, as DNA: TGTGCCAGCAGCATCGGGCCACTAGCGGGGGGCACAGATACGCAGTATTTT. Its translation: CASSIGPLAGGTDTQYF.

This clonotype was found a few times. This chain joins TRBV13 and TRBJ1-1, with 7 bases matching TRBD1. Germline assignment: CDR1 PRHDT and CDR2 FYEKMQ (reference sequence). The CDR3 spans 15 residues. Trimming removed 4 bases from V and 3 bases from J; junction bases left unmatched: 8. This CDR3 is CASSSRQGTDTEAFF. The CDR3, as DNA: TGTGCCAGCAGCTCTCGACAGGGTACCGACACTGAAGCTTTCTTT.

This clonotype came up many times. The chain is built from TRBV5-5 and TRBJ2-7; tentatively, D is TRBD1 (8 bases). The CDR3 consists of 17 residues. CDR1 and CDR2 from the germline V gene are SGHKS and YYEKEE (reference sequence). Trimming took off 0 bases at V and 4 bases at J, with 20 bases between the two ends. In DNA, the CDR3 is TGTGCCAGCAGCTTGGTAACAGGACAGGGAGGGCGGTACGAGCAGTACTTC. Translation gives CASSLVTGQGGRYEQYF.

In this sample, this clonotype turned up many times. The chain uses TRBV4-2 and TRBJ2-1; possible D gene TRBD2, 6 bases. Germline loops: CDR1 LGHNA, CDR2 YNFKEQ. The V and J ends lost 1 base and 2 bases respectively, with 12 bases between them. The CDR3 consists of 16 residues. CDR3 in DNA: TGTGCCAGCAGCCAAGGCACGGGCGGGACCTACAATGAGCAGTTCTTC. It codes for CASSQGTGGTYNEQFF.

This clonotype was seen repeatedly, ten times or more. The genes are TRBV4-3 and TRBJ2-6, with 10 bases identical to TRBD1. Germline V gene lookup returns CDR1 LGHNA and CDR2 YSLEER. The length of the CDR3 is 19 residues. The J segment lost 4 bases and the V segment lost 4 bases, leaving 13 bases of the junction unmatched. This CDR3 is CASSRPPGQGSAGANVLTF. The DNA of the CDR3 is TGCGCCAGCAGCCGCCCTCCGGGACAGGGGTCCGCCGGGGCCAACGTCCTGACTTTC.

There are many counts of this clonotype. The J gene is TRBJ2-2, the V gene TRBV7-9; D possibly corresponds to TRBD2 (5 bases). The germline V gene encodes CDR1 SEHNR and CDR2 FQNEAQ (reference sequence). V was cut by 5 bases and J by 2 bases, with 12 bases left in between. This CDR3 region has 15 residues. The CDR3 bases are TGTGCCAGCAGCCCCCCCGGGATCAACACCGGGGAGCTGTTTTTT. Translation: CASSPPGINTGELFF. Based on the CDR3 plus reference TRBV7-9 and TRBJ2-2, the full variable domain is DTGVSQNPRHKITKRGQNVTFRCDPISEHNRLYWYRQTLGQGPEFLTYFQNEAQLEKSRLLSDRFSAERPKGSFSTLEIQRTEQGDSAMYLCASSPPGINTGELFFGEGSRLTVL.

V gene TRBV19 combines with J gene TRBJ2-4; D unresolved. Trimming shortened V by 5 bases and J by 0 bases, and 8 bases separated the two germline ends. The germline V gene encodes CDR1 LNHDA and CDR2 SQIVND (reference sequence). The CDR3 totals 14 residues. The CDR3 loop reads CASSGRLAKNIQYF. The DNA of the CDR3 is TGTGCCAGTAGTGGGCGTCTAGCCAAAAACATTCAGTACTTC.

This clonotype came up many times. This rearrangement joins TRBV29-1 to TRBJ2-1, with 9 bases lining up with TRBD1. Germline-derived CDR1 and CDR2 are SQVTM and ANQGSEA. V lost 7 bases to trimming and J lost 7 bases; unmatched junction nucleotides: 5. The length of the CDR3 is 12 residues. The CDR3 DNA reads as TGCAGCGCAACAGGGGGCGCTAATGAGCAGTTCTTC. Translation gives CSATGGANEQFF.

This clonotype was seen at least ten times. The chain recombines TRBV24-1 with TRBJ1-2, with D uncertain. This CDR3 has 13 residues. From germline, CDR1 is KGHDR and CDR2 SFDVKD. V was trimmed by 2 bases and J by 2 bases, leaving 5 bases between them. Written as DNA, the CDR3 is TGTGCCACCAGTGATTCCCTCAACTATGGCTACACCTTC. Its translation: CATSDSLNYGYTF.

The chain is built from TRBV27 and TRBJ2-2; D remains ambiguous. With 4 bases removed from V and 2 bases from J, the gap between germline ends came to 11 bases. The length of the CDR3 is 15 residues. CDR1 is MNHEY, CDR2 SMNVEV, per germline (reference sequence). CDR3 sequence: CASSSTPGNTGELFF. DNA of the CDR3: TGTGCCAGCAGTTCCACCCCTGGTAACACCGGGGAGCTGTTTTTT.